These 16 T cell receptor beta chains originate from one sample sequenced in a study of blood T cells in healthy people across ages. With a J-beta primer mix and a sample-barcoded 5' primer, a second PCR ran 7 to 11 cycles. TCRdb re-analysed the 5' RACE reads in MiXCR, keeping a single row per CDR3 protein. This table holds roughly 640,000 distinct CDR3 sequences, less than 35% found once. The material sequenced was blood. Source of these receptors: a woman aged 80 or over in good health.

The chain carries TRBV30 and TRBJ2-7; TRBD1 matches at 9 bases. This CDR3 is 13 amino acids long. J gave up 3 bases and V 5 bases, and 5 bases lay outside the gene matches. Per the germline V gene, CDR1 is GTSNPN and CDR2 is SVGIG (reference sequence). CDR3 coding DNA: TGTGCCTGGGGACAGGGGAACTTCTACGAGCAGTACTTC. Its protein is CAWGQGNFYEQYF.

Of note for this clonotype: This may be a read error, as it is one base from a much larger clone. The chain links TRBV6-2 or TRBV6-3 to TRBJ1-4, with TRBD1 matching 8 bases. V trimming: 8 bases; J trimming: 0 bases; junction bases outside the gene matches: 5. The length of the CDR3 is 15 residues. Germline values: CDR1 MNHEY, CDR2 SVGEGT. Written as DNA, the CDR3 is TGTGCCAGCGCCGGACAGGGAACAACTAATGAAAAACTGTTTTTT. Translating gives CASAGQGTTNEKLFF.

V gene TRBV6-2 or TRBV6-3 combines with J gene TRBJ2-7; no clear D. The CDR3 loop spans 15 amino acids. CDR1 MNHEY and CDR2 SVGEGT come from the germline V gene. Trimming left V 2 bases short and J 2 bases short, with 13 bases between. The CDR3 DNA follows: TGTGCCAGCAGTTACGCCGGCCAGAACACCTACGAGCAGTACTTC. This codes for CASSYAGQNTYEQYF.

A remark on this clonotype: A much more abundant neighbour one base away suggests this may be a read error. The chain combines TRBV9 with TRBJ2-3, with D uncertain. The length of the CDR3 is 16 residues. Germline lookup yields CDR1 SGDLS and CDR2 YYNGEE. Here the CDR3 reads CASNVRLTTASDTQYF. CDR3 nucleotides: TGTGCCAGCAACGTAAGACTCACTACCGCATCAGATACGCAGTATTTT.

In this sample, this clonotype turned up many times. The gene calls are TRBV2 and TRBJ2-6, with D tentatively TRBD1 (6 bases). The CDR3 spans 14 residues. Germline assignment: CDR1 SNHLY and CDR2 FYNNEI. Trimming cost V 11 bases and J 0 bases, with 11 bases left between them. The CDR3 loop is CAGTGSSGANVLTF. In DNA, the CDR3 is TGTGCCGGTACAGGGTCCTCTGGGGCCAACGTCCTGACTTTC. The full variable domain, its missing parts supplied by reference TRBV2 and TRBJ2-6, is EPEVTQTPSHQVTQMGQEVILRCVPISNHLYFYWYRQILGQKVEFLVSFYNNEISEKSEIFDDQFSVERPDGSNFTLKIRSTKLEDSAMYFCAGTGSSGANVLTFGAGSRLTVL.

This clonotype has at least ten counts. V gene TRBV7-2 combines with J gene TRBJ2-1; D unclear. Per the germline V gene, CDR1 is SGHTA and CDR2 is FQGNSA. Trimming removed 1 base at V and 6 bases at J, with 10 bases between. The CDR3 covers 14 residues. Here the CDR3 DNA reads TGTGCCAGCAGCTTAGTTTTTGGGCCCAATGAGCAGTTCTTC. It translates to CASSLVFGPNEQFF.

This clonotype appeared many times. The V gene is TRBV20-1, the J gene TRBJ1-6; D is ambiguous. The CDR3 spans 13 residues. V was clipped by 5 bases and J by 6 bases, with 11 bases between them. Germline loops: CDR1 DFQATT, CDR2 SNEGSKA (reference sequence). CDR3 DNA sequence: TGCAGTGCTTCCGGGCGCGGTAATTCACCCCTCCACTTT. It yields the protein CSASGRGNSPLHF.

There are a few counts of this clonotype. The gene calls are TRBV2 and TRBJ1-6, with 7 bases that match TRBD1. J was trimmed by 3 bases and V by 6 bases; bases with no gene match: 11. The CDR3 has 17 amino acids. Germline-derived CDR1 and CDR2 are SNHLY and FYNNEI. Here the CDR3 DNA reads TGTGCCAGCAGCTCCTCCGCGACAGGGTACTATAATTCACCCCTCCACTTT. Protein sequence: CASSSSATGYYNSPLHF.

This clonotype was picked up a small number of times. The CDR3 is CASSFGPPGSGNTIYF. Here the CDR3 DNA reads TGCGCCAGCAGCTTCGGACCACCGGGCTCTGGAAACACCATATATTTT. The chain is built from TRBV5-1 and TRBJ1-3; the D is unclear. V shed 2 bases and J shed 0 bases, with 12 bases lying between them. Per the germline V gene, CDR1 is SGHRS and CDR2 is YFSETQ. The CDR3 sequence is 16 residues long.

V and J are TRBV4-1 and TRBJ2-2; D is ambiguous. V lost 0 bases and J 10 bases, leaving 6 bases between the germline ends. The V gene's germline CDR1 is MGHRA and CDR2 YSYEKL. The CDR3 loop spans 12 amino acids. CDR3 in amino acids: CASSQDQSELFF. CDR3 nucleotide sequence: TGCGCCAGCAGCCAAGATCAATCGGAGCTGTTTTTT.

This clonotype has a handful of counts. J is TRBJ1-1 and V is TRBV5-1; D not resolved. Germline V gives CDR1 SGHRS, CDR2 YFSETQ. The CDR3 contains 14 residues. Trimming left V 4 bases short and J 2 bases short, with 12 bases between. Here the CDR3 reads CASSHDVVNTEAFF. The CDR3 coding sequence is TGCGCCAGCAGCCACGACGTAGTAAACACTGAAGCTTTCTTT.

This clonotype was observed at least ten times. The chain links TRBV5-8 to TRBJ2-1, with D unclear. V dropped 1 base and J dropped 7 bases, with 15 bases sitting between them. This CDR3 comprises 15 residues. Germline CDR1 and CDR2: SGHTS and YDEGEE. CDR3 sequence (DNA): TGTGCCAGCAGCTTGTACATTGGGCAGACTAATGAGCAGTTCTTC. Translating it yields CASSLYIGQTNEQFF.

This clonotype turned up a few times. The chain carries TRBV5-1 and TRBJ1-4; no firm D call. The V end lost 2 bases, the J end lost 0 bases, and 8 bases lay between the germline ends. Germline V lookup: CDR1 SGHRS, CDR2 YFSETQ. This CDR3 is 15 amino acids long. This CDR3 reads CASSFGRPTNEKLFF. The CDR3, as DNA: TGCGCCAGCAGCTTTGGTAGGCCAACTAATGAAAAACTGTTTTTT. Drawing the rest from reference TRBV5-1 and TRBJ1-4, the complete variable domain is KAGVTQTPRYLIKTRGQQVTLSCSPISGHRSVSWYQQTPGQGLQFLFEYFSETQRNKGNFPGRFSGRQFSNSRSEMNVSTLELGDSALYLCASSFGRPTNEKLFFGSGTQLSVL.

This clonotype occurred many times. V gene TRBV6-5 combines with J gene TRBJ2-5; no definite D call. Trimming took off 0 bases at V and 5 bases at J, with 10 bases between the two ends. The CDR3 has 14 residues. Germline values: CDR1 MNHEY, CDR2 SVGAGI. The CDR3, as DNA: TGTGCCAGCAGTTACTCGAAGGGTGGGGAGACCCAGTACTTC. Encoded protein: CASSYSKGGETQYF.

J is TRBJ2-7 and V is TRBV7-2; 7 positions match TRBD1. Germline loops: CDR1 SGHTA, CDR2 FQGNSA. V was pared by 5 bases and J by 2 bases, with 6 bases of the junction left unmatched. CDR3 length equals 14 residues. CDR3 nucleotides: TGTGCCAGCAGCATCTATCAGGGGGCCTACGAGCAGTACTTC. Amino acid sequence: CASSIYQGAYEQYF.

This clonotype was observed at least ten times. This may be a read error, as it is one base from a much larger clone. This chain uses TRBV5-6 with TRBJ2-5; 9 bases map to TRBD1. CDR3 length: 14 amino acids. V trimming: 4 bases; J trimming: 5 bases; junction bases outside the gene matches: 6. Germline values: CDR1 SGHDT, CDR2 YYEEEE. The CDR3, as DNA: TGTGCCAGCAGCGAGGACAGGGGAAGGGAGACCCAGTACTTC. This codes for CASSEDRGRETQYF.